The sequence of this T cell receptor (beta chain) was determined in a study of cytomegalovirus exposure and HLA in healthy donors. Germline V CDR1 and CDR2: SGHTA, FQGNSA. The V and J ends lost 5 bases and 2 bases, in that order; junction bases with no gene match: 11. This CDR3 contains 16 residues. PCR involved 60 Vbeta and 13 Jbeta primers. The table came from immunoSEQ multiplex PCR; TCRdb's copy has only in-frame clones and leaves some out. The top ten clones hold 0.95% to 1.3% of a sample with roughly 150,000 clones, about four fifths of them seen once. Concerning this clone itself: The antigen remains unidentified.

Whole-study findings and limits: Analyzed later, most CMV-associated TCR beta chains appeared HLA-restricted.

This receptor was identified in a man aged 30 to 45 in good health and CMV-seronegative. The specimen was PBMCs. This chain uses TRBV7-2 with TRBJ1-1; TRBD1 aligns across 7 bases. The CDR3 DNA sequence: TGTGCCAGCAGCCTCCCGTTCAGGGGGGTAAACACTGAAGCTTTCTTT. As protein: CASSLPFRGVNTEAFF. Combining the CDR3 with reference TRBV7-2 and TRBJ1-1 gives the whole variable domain GAGVSQSPSNKVTEKGKDVELRCDPISGHTALYWYRQSLGQGLEFLIYFQGNSAPDKSGLPSDRFSAERTGGSVSTLTIQRTQQEDSAVYLCASSLPFRGVNTEAFFGQGTRLTVV.